Listed below are T cell receptor beta chains from one sample, sequenced in a study of response to subunit inactivated influenza vaccine. In TCRdb, the RT-PCR reads were re-called with MiXCR into one record per CDR3 protein. The table shows 500,000 to 600,000 distinct CDR3 sequences, with roughly 13% occurring only once. Material: PBMCs from blood, obtained around seven weeks after vaccination. The receptor source for this set is a man aged 50 to 59 who received an inactivated influenza vaccine. Each CDR3 is given with its conserved first and last residue. The D gene is left open where the match is weak. The size field is filled for only some rows; it gives once, few, many or a size class.

size: many; J: TRBJ2-7; D: TRBD1; V: TRBV12-3/TRBV12-4; CDR3: CASTRDREPYEQYF; DNA: TGTGCCAGCACCCGGGACAGGGAACCCTACGAGCAGTACTTC
size: few; J: TRBJ2-1; D: -; V: TRBV4-2; CDR3: CASSQGPDNEQFF; DNA: TGTGCCAGCAGCCAAGGTCCTGACAATGAGCAGTTCTTC
size: -; J: TRBJ1-5; D: -; V: TRBV28; CDR3: CASSPMRGSNNQPQHF; DNA: TGTGCCAGCAGTCCGATGAGGGGGTCGAACAATCAGCCCCAGCATTTT
size: -; J: TRBJ1-4; D: -; V: TRBV5-1; CDR3: CASSLWGAANEKLFF; DNA: TGCGCCAGCAGCTTGTGGGGTGCAGCTAATGAAAAACTGTTTTTT
size: many; J: TRBJ2-3; D: -; V: TRBV20-1; CDR3: CSASLGVDTQYF; DNA: TGCAGTGCTAGTTTGGGGGTCGATACGCAGTATTTT
size: many; J: TRBJ1-5; D: -; V: TRBV20-1; CDR3: CSAKLGLGSQPQHF; DNA: TGCAGTGCTAAGTTGGGGTTAGGGAGTCAGCCCCAGCATTTT
size: many; J: TRBJ2-3; D: -; V: TRBV5-1; CDR3: CASSLVAKSTDTQYF; DNA: TGCGCCAGCAGCTTGGTTGCCAAGAGCACAGATACGCAGTATTTT
size: many; J: TRBJ1-1; D: TRBD1; V: TRBV12-3/TRBV12-4; CDR3: CASRRTGGTEAFF; DNA: TGTGCCAGCAGGCGGACAGGGGGGACTGAAGCTTTCTTT
size: -; J: TRBJ1-6; D: -; V: TRBV6-5; CDR3: CASSYRENSPLHF; DNA: TGTGCCAGCAGTTACAGGGAGAATTCACCCCTCCACTTT
size: -; J: TRBJ1-4; D: -; V: TRBV20-1; CDR3: CSASPRRTNEKLFF; DNA: TGCAGTGCTAGCCCCAGGCGTACTAATGAAAAACTGTTTTTT
size: few; J: TRBJ2-1; D: TRBD2; V: TRBV7-8; CDR3: CASSPNRLAGRPTYNEQFF; DNA: TGTGCCAGCAGCCCCAATCGACTAGCGGGCCGCCCCACATACAATGAGCAGTTCTTC
size: many; J: TRBJ1-1; D: -; V: TRBV4-2; CDR3: CASSQDTGGYTEAFF; DNA: TGTGCCAGCAGCCAAGATACGGGGGGCTACACTGAAGCTTTCTTT
size: -; J: TRBJ2-7; D: TRBD1; V: TRBV12-3/TRBV12-4; CDR3: CASSPRIGGDRGYEQYF; DNA: TGTGCCAGCAGCCCAAGGATTGGAGGGGACAGGGGGTACGAGCAGTACTTC
size: -; J: TRBJ2-5; D: -; V: TRBV9; CDR3: CASSTGTLGETQYF; DNA: TGTGCCAGCAGCACAGGGACTTTGGGGGAGACCCAGTACTTC
size: few; J: TRBJ2-7; D: TRBD2; V: TRBV20-1; CDR3: CSARRFLDGGRKAYEQYF; DNA: TGCAGTGCTAGGCGATTCCTAGATGGCGGGAGAAAAGCCTACGAGCAGTACTTC
size: -; J: TRBJ2-3; D: -; V: TRBV29-1; CDR3: CSVVNRFSTDTQYF; DNA: TGCAGCGTTGTTAACAGGTTTAGCACAGATACGCAGTATTTT
size: -; J: TRBJ2-2; D: TRBD1; V: TRBV5-5; CDR3: CASSLAGGGRVGRELFF; DNA: TGTGCCAGCAGCTTGGCAGGGGGCGGCCGCGTGGGCCGGGAGCTGTTTTTT
size: few; J: TRBJ2-5; D: -; V: TRBV7-2; CDR3: CASSFSYQETQYF; DNA: TGTGCCAGCAGCTTTTCTTACCAAGAGACCCAGTACTTC
size: -; J: TRBJ1-2; D: -; V: TRBV6-2/TRBV6-3; CDR3: CASARSRANYGYTF; DNA: TGTGCCAGCGCCCGTAGCAGAGCCAACTATGGCTACACCTTC
size: many; J: TRBJ2-1; D: -; V: TRBV6-2/TRBV6-3; CDR3: CASTKRQDRYNEQFF; DNA: TGTGCCAGCACTAAGAGACAGGACCGCTACAATGAGCAGTTCTTC
size: many; J: TRBJ2-3; D: TRBD1; V: TRBV12-3/TRBV12-4; CDR3: CASSFRETGYLATQYF; DNA: TGTGCCAGCAGTTTTAGAGAGACAGGGTATTTGGCTACGCAGTATTTT
size: many; J: TRBJ2-7; D: -; V: TRBV6-5; CDR3: CASSSPGGGNEQYF; DNA: TGTGCCAGCAGTTCCCCAGGAGGAGGGAACGAGCAGTACTTC
size: -; J: TRBJ1-1; D: -; V: TRBV7-8; CDR3: CASSLGLGGGAFF; DNA: TGTGCCAGCAGCTTAGGCCTCGGGGGGGGAGCTTTCTTT
size: many; J: TRBJ1-2; D: -; V: TRBV7-9; CDR3: CASSPRDTAYGYTF; DNA: TGTGCCAGCAGCCCCCGGGACACAGCGTATGGCTACACCTTC
size: few; J: TRBJ2-7; D: -; V: TRBV21-1; CDR3: CASSKLQGASHEQYF; DNA: TGTGCCAGCAGCAAACTCCAGGGGGCTAGCCACGAGCAGTACTTC
size: few; J: TRBJ2-7; D: -; V: TRBV7-2; CDR3: CASSLVGKGYEQYF; DNA: TGTGCCAGCAGCTTAGTGGGAAAGGGCTACGAGCAGTACTTC
size: few; J: TRBJ2-5; D: -; V: TRBV7-9; CDR3: CASSFYSKETQYF; DNA: TGTGCCAGCAGCTTTTACAGCAAAGAGACCCAGTACTTC
size: few; J: TRBJ2-7; D: -; V: TRBV21-1; CDR3: CASSPRDRGPNEQYF; DNA: TGTGCCAGCAGCCCGCGAGACAGGGGACCAAACGAGCAGTACTTC
size: -; J: TRBJ1-5; D: -; V: TRBV7-2; CDR3: CASSLNWGRTGAQHF; DNA: TGTGCCAGCAGCTTAAACTGGGGTCGAACCGGCGCCCAGCATTTT
size: -; J: TRBJ2-6; D: TRBD2; V: TRBV25-1; CDR3: CASSEIPRSGGTSGANVLTF; DNA: TGTGCCAGCAGTGAAATCCCCAGGAGCGGGGGTACCTCTGGGGCCAACGTCCTGACTTTC
size: few; J: TRBJ2-6; D: TRBD1; V: TRBV12-3/TRBV12-4; CDR3: CASRRTNRGSGANVLTF; DNA: TGTGCCAGCAGGAGGACAAACAGGGGCTCTGGGGCCAACGTCCTGACTTTC
size: many; J: TRBJ1-4; D: -; V: TRBV5-1; CDR3: CASSLAGTVRNEKLFF; DNA: TGCGCCAGCAGCTTGGCGGGGACCGTTAGGAATGAAAAACTGTTTTTT
size: -; J: TRBJ2-3; D: -; V: TRBV9; CDR3: CASSLEKITDTQYF; DNA: TGTGCCAGCAGCCTAGAGAAAATCACAGATACGCAGTATTTT
size: few; J: TRBJ2-7; D: -; V: TRBV9; CDR3: CASSEGKGLTSEQYF; DNA: TGTGCCAGCAGCGAAGGGAAAGGACTTACCTCCGAGCAGTACTTC
size: few; J: TRBJ1-1; D: -; V: TRBV3-1; CDR3: CASQRGNTEAFF; DNA: TGTGCCAGCCAAAGGGGGAACACTGAAGCTTTCTTT
size: -; J: TRBJ2-5; D: -; V: TRBV7-2; CDR3: CASSPGEGAGKTQYF; DNA: TGTGCCAGCAGCCCGGGGGAGGGGGCAGGGAAGACCCAGTACTTC
size: -; J: TRBJ2-1; D: -; V: TRBV28; CDR3: CASSSGTEQFF; DNA: TGTGCCAGCAGTTCCGGGACAGAGCAGTTCTTC
size: -; J: TRBJ2-7; D: -; V: TRBV27; CDR3: CASSLSPYRASQNEQYF; DNA: TGTGCCAGCAGTTTGTCCCCCTACCGGGCTAGTCAAAACGAGCAGTACTTC
size: few; J: TRBJ2-6; D: TRBD1; V: TRBV29-1; CDR3: CSVGMGPGQGPSGANVLTF; DNA: TGCAGCGTTGGGATGGGGCCGGGACAGGGTCCTTCTGGGGCCAACGTCCTGACTTTC
size: -; J: TRBJ2-2; D: -; V: TRBV5-6; CDR3: CASSPELGGQNGELFF; DNA: TGTGCCAGCAGCCCGGAGCTTGGGGGGCAGAACGGGGAGCTGTTTTTT
size: -; J: TRBJ1-1; D: -; V: TRBV25-1; CDR3: CASSEHPLVFF; DNA: TGTGCCAGCAGTGAACACCCTCTGGTCTTCTTT
size: few; J: TRBJ2-1; D: -; V: TRBV18; CDR3: CASSTGAAYNEQFF; DNA: TGTGCCAGCTCAACGGGGGCAGCCTACAATGAGCAGTTCTTC
size: many; J: TRBJ1-1; D: -; V: TRBV7-9; CDR3: CASSLDDFLNTEAFF; DNA: TGTGCCAGCAGCTTAGACGACTTTCTGAACACTGAAGCTTTCTTT
size: few; J: TRBJ2-7; D: -; V: TRBV29-1; CDR3: CSVASDGNEQYF; DNA: TGCAGCGTTGCCAGCGACGGAAACGAGCAGTACTTC
size: few; J: TRBJ1-6; D: -; V: TRBV6-1; CDR3: CASSDRGRDSPLHF; DNA: TGTGCCAGCAGTGACAGGGGAAGGGATTCACCCCTCCACTTT
size: few; J: TRBJ1-6; D: -; V: TRBV6-5; CDR3: CASSYSTPSRNFGDSPLHF; DNA: TGTGCCAGCAGTTACTCTACTCCTTCAAGGAATTTCGGCGATTCACCCCTCCACTTT
size: once; J: TRBJ1-5; D: -; V: TRBV24-1; CDR3: CATSDRVGQPQHF; DNA: TGTGCCACCAGTGATAGGGTGGGTCAGCCCCAGCATTTT
size: few; J: TRBJ1-3; D: -; V: TRBV11-1; CDR3: CASSPTFDRTGSGNTIYF; DNA: TGTGCCAGCAGCCCTACTTTTGACAGAACAGGCTCTGGAAACACCATATATTTT